The clone carrying this T cell receptor (beta chain) is a singleton in its sample. This CDR3 region has 15 residues. Germline CDR1 KGHSH, CDR2 LQKENI. The J segment lost 0 bases and the V segment lost 3 bases, leaving 4 bases of the junction unmatched. These data belong to a study of blood T cell repertoires in COVID-19. Looking at the study overall: In each case, the material was cDNA or gDNA derived from T cells, B-cell-depleted T cells, or PBMCs.

In the original workflow: For nucleated cells, counts were estimated from reference gene primer amplification. Generated by immunoSEQ multiplex PCR, the TCRdb table keeps only in-frame clones and is missing some. V, J and clone size are taken as reported in that table, and D and trimming were inferred from the DNA itself. This sample has roughly 200,000 clones, with 87% found just once. Source material: peripheral blood. The source is a man between 60 and 75 years old with active or convalescent COVID-19. This chain uses TRBV18 with TRBJ1-1; 7 bases align to TRBD1. The CDR3 region is CASSPLQGLNTEAFF. The CDR3 DNA follows: TGTGCCAGCTCACCCCTACAGGGGCTGAACACTGAAGCTTTCTTT.